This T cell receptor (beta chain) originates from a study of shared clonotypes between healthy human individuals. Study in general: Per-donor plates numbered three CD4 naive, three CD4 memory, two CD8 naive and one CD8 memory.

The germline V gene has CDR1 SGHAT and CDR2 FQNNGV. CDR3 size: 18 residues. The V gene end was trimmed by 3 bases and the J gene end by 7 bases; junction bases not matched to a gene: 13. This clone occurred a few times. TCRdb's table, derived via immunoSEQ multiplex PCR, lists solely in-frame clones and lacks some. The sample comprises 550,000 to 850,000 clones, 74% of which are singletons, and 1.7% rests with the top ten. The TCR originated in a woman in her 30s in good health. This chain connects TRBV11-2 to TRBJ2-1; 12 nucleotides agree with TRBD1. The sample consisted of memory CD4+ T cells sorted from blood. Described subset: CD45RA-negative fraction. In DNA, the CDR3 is TGTGCCAGCAGCTTTTCGATGCCGGGACAGGGGGCGAGGAATGAGCAGTTCTTC. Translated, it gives CASSFSMPGQGARNEQFF.